These T cell receptor beta chains were read from a single sample in a study of blood T cell repertoires in COVID-19. Libraries were prepared by immunoSEQ multiplex PCR; TCRdb keeps only in-frame clonotypes and omits some of them. This table holds approximately 170,000 clones, around four fifths found once. What was sequenced was PBMCs or T cells enriched from blood (not recorded which). These receptors originate from a woman aged 45 to 65 in a cohort exposed to, infected with or recovered from COVID-19 (not recorded which). Both conserved end residues are part of each CDR3. A D gene is named only where the DNA matches it firmly. The listing skips clone size in some rows; elsewhere it reads once, few, many or a size class.

j_call clone_size v_call d_call cdr3_nt cdr3_aa
TRBJ1-1 . TRBV6-5 . TGTGCCAGCAGTTACTCCCTCGACAGAACGACTGAAGCTTTCTTT CASSYSLDRTTEAFF
TRBJ2-1 . TRBV27 TRBD2 TGTGCCAGCAGTTTGGGACTAGCGGGAGTCAATGAGCAGTTCTTC CASSLGLAGVNEQFF
TRBJ2-1 . TRBV6-5 . TGTGCCAGCAGTTCACAGGTCCCCCTCTACAATGAGCAGTTCTTC CASSSQVPLYNEQFF
TRBJ2-3 once TRBV28 . TGTGCCAGCAGTCCACAAGGTCGGGACAAAAACGGTGACACAGATACGCAGTATTTT CASSPQGRDKNGDTDTQYF
TRBJ1-3 few TRBV7-9 . TGTGCCAGCAGCTTAGAGGTGGGAGCTAACACCATATATTTT CASSLEVGANTIYF
TRBJ2-7 . TRBV19 TRBD2 TGTGCCAGTAGTTACAGGGCGGCGGGGGGGCGAGACTACGAGCAGTACTTC CASSYRAAGGRDYEQYF
TRBJ1-1 few TRBV7-2 . TGTGCCAGCAGCTCCAGGCTTGGGGAGGGAACTGAAGCTTTCTTT CASSSRLGEGTEAFF
TRBJ1-6 few TRBV6-1 . TGTGCCAGCAGCGAAGGACGGGACACCCTCCACTTT CASSEGRDTLHF
TRBJ1-2 . TRBV30 . TGTGCCTGGAGTGTACTAGACTATGGCTACACCTTC CAWSVLDYGYTF
TRBJ2-7 . TRBV28 . TGTGCCAGCAGTCAGGGGCAAAGCTCCTACGAGCAGTACTTC CASSQGQSSYEQYF
TRBJ1-1 few TRBV7-3 . TGTGCCAGCAGTGGACAGCCGAACACTGAAGCTTTCTTT CASSGQPNTEAFF
TRBJ2-5 . TRBV15 . TGTGCCACCAGCAGAGGAGGTTTAGAGACCCAGTACTTC CATSRGGLETQYF
TRBJ1-5 . TRBV19 . TGTGCCAGTAGTATTCAAGGAGGCGCGGGTCAGCCCCAGCATTTT CASSIQGGAGQPQHF
TRBJ2-3 . TRBV27 TRBD2 TGTGCCAGCAGTTTACTTGCGGGGGTTGTGGATACGCAGTATTTT CASSLLAGVVDTQYF
TRBJ2-1 . TRBV10-3 . TGTGCCACACAGGAGAAAAGCTCCTACAATGAGCAGTTCTTC CATQEKSSYNEQFF
TRBJ2-2 . TRBV29-1 . TGCAGCGTGCAACAGGGCACCGGGGAGCTGTTTTTT CSVQQGTGELFF
TRBJ2-1 . TRBV7-9 TRBD2 TGTGCCAGCAGCCTCCCGGGACTAGCGGGGGAGCAGTTCTTC CASSLPGLAGEQFF
TRBJ1-2 . TRBV10-1 TRBD1 TGCGCCCGCACAGGGGAGAATGGCTACACCTTC CARTGENGYTF
TRBJ2-7 . TRBV6-1 . TGTGCCAGCAGTGACCGACAGAGGGGACTCGAGCAGTACTTC CASSDRQRGLEQYF
TRBJ1-5 . TRBV2 . TGTGCCAGCAGTAAGGACAATCGGGGGTTGCAGCCCCAGCATTTT CASSKDNRGLQPQHF
TRBJ2-1 . TRBV11-3 TRBD1 TGTGCCAGCAGCTTAGGATGGGCCCCAGGGGGCGACTACAATGAGCAGTTCTTC CASSLGWAPGGDYNEQFF
TRBJ2-3 . TRBV7-2 TRBD2 TGTGCCAGCAGCTCCGGACTAGCGGGAGGGTTTGCAGATACGCAGTATTTT CASSSGLAGGFADTQYF
TRBJ2-7 . TRBV28 . TGTGCCAGCAGTTCCGCTAGAGAGCAGTACTTC CASSSAREQYF
TRBJ1-2 . TRBV21-1 . TGTGCCAGCAGCAAAGTGGGGCCGAACTATGGCTACACCTTC CASSKVGPNYGYTF
TRBJ2-7 . TRBV7-6 TRBD1 TGTGCCAGCAGCTTACTTCCCGGGACAGGTAATCCTAACGAGCAGTACTTC CASSLLPGTGNPNEQYF
TRBJ1-5 . TRBV7-9 TRBD1 TGTGCCAGCAGCTCAGGGACAGCTCGCAATCAGCCCCAGCATTTT CASSSGTARNQPQHF
TRBJ2-7 . TRBV7-2 . TGTGCCAGCAGCTTAGTTATGAGTGGTCTAGGACTCTACGAGCAGTACTTC CASSLVMSGLGLYEQYF
TRBJ1-5 . TRBV28 . TGTGCCAGCAGTCGGAATCAGCCCCAGCATTTT CASSRNQPQHF
TRBJ2-7 . TRBV7-2 TRBD2 TGTGCCAGCAGCTTATCTGCGGGGGGCGTCTACGAGCAGTACTTC CASSLSAGGVYEQYF
TRBJ1-4 . TRBV9 . TGTGCCAGCAGCGTAGAGGCAGGCCGTAATGAAAAACTGTTTTTT CASSVEAGRNEKLFF
TRBJ2-1 . TRBV19 . TGTGCCAGTAGAATTAGCGGAGGGAATGAGCAGTTCTTC CASRISGGNEQFF
TRBJ1-2 . TRBV2 TRBD1 TGTGCCAGCACCGGGACAGGGGCGACCTTTCTTTATGGCTACACCTTC CASTGTGATFLYGYTF